This T cell receptor beta chain derives from a study of control samples from healthy donors and cancer patients. The repertoire was sequenced with immunoSEQ multiplex PCR; TCRdb's copy has only in-frame clones and lacks some. The table has more than 95,000 clones, 90% to 95% seen once. This CDR3 contains 13 residues. The V gene's germline CDR1 is MNHEY and CDR2 SVGEGT. V was shortened by 8 bases and J by 6 bases, with 16 bases between the two germline ends. Input material: blood. V and J are TRBV6-2 or TRBV6-3 and TRBJ1-1; a weak D match, TRBD1 (6 bases). The sequence derives from a man between 18 and 29 years old in good health. The CDR3 loop reads CASRLSGGPEAFF. DNA for the CDR3: TGTGCCAGCCGTTTGAGTGGGGGCCCTGAAGCTTTCTTT.